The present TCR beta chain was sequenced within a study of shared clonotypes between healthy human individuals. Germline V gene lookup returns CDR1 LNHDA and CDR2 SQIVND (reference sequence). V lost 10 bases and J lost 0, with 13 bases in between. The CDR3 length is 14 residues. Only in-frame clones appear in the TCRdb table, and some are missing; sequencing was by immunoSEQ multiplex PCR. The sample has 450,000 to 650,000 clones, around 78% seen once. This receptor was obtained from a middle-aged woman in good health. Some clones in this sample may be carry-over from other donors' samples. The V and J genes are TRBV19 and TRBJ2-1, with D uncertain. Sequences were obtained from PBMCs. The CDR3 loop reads CATSSSRSYNEQFF. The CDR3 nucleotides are TGTGCCACCTCATCGTCGCGCTCCTACAATGAGCAGTTCTTC.